Listed here are 24 T cell receptor beta chains from one sample, sequenced in a study of blood T cell repertoires in COVID-19. Libraries were prepared by immunoSEQ multiplex PCR; TCRdb keeps only in-frame clonotypes and omits some of them. Here the sample spans around 330,000 clones, about 91% being singletons. The sequencing input was PBMCs or T cells enriched from blood (not recorded which). The receptors stem from a woman aged 18-35 years who had recovered from COVID-19.

The chain couples TRBV7-2 to TRBJ1-4, with TRBD1 matching over 8 bases. The CDR3 is 16 residues long. Germline trimming cut 5 bases from V and 4 bases from J; bases unmatched to any gene: 9. Germline V gene sequence: CDR1 SGHTA, CDR2 FQGNSA. CDR3 nucleotides: TGTGCCAGCAGCCAAGGACAGGGTGATCGTAATGAAAAACTGTTTTTT. Its translation: CASSQGQGDRNEKLFF.

The chain employs TRBV7-9 and TRBJ2-1, with 13 bases fitting TRBD2. The germline gives CDR1 SEHNR, CDR2 FQNEAQ (reference sequence). V was pared by 4 bases and J by 0 bases, with 6 bases of the junction left unmatched. The CDR3 has 18 amino acids. The CDR3 protein is CASSSGTSGVGSYNEQFF. DNA for the CDR3: TGTGCCAGCAGCTCCGGGACTAGCGGGGTTGGCTCCTACAATGAGCAGTTCTTC.

V is TRBV7-3 and J is TRBJ2-7, with TRBD2 as a possible D gene (6 bases). V shed 0 bases and J shed 3 bases, with 6 bases lying between them. Germline CDR1 reads SGHTA; CDR2 reads FQGTGA. The CDR3 spans 13 residues. The CDR3 loop reads CASSLTGGYEQYF. The CDR3 DNA reads as TGTGCCAGCAGCTTAACGGGGGGCTACGAGCAGTACTTC.

The chain combines TRBV18 with TRBJ2-2; 7 bases are a match to TRBD1. Per the germline V gene, CDR1 is KGHSH and CDR2 is LQKENI. V trimming: 4 bases; J trimming: 4 bases; junction bases outside the gene matches: 9. The CDR3 runs 16 residues. CDR3 in amino acids: CASSRTGVTITGELFF. The CDR3 DNA is TGTGCCAGCTCACGTACAGGGGTGACAATCACCGGGGAGCTGTTTTTT.

The V gene is TRBV7-8, the J gene TRBJ2-5; 9 bases agree with TRBD1. V lost 5 bases, J lost 5 bases, and 6 bases stayed unmatched. Germline V gene data show CDR1 as SGHVS and CDR2 as FQNEAQ. The CDR3 length is 14 residues. This CDR3 reads CASSRGTGRETQYF. As DNA, the CDR3 is TGTGCCAGCAGCCGCGGGACAGGGCGGGAGACCCAGTACTTC. The full variable domain, in which reference TRBV7-8 and TRBJ2-5 provide the parts outside the CDR3, is GAGVSQSPRYKVAKRGQDVALRCDPISGHVSLFWYQQALGQGPEFLTYFQNEAQLDKSGLPSDRFFAERPEGSVSTLKIQRTQQEDSAVYLCASSRGTGRETQYFGPGTRLLVL.

V is TRBV28 and J is TRBJ1-6; 7 bases line up with TRBD1. The CDR3 consists of 15 residues. Germline V lookup: CDR1 MDHEN, CDR2 SYDVKM. After removal of 4 bases from V and 6 bases from J, the junction contained 6 bases not matched to a gene. The CDR3 DNA follows: TGTGCCAGCAGTTGGGGGGACAGACCTAATTCACCCCTCCACTTT. Its protein is CASSWGDRPNSPLHF.

This sequence joins TRBV19 and TRBJ1-5, with 9 bases lining up with TRBD1. Germline trimming cut 4 bases from V and 5 bases from J; bases unmatched to any gene: 6. Germline V gives CDR1 LNHDA, CDR2 SQIVND (reference sequence). The CDR3 contains 15 residues. The CDR3 loop reads CASSKEGQGHQPQHF. The CDR3 nucleotides are TGTGCCAGTAGTAAGGAGGGACAGGGCCATCAGCCCCAGCATTTT.

This clone was counted only a few times. This sequence joins TRBV16 and TRBJ1-2, with 7 bases fitting TRBD1. Germline CDR1 reads KGHSY; CDR2 reads FQNENV. CDR3 length: 18 amino acids. Trimming took 0 bases from V and 8 from J; bases not matched to a gene: 18. The CDR3: CASSQSRVRDRDSWGYTF. The CDR3 nucleotides are TGTGCCAGCAGCCAATCGCGAGTCCGGGACAGAGATTCGTGGGGCTACACCTTC.

The CDR3 here is CASSGRLVNEKLFF. The CDR3 region has the DNA TGTGCCAGCAGTGGAAGACTTGTTAATGAAAAACTGTTTTTT. The V and J genes are TRBV2 and TRBJ1-4; D is unresolved. V was pared by 4 bases and J by 4 bases, with 10 bases between. From germline, CDR1 is SNHLY and CDR2 FYNNEI. This CDR3 is built from 14 residues. Filled out from reference TRBV2 and TRBJ1-4, the complete variable domain reads EPEVTQTPSHQVTQMGQEVILRCVPISNHLYFYWYRQILGQKVEFLVSFYNNEISEKSEIFDDQFSVERPDGSNFTLKIRSTKLEDSAMYFCASSGRLVNEKLFFGSGTQLSVL.

CDR3 coding DNA: TGTGCCAGCAGCCCGAGTAGGGGGACTAGCGGGAAAAATGAGCAGTTCTTC. Its translation is CASSPSRGTSGKNEQFF. V is TRBV7-3 and J is TRBJ2-1; 13 nucleotides line up with TRBD2. The CDR3 has 17 residues. The germline V gene encodes CDR1 SGHTA and CDR2 FQGTGA. The J segment lost 7 bases and the V segment lost 5 bases, leaving 11 bases of the junction unmatched.

The chain has TRBV29-1 and TRBJ2-1; no clear D. Looked up from germline, CDR1 is SQVTM and CDR2 is ANQGSEA. V lost 0 bases, J lost 8 bases, and 5 bases lay in between. The CDR3 is 11 amino acids. CDR3 in DNA: TGCAGCGTTGAAGATCTTGATGAGCAGTTCTTC. It is translated as CSVEDLDEQFF.

The rearrangement joins TRBV5-1 to TRBJ1-2; a possible D gene is TRBD1 (5 bases). The CDR3 extends over 14 amino acids. V lost 6 bases and J 5 bases, leaving 17 bases between the germline ends. CDR1 is SGHRS, CDR2 YFSETQ, per germline. The CDR3 region has the DNA TGCGCCAGCAACCTGGGGTCGGGGGTATATGGCTACACCTTC. Translated, it gives CASNLGSGVYGYTF.

The J gene is TRBJ1-1, the V gene TRBV15; weak D call: TRBD1 (6 bases). Trimming pared 1 base from V and 3 bases from J, leaving 9 bases between. The germline gives CDR1 LNHNV, CDR2 YYDKDF (reference sequence). The CDR3 runs to 14 residues. The CDR3 DNA sequence: TGTGCCACCAGCAGAGGACAGGCGTACACTGAAGCTTTCTTT. It codes for CATSRGQAYTEAFF.

The rearrangement links TRBV7-6 to TRBJ2-1; TRBD2 aligns across 7 bases. J gave up 0 bases and V 1 base, and 12 bases lay outside the gene matches. The CDR3 has 19 amino acids. In germline, CDR1 is SGHVS, CDR2 FNYEAQ. The CDR3 loop reads CASSLESGLAAISYNEQFF. As DNA, the CDR3 is TGTGCCAGCAGCTTAGAGTCTGGGCTAGCGGCCATCTCCTACAATGAGCAGTTCTTC.

The CDR3 bases are TGTGCCAGCAGACCTGTACTGTACTTC. Protein sequence: CASRPVLYF. The chain combines TRBV3-1 (or the pseudogene TRBV3-2) with TRBJ2-7; D uncertain. V shed 6 bases and J shed 12 bases, with 9 bases lying between them. Germline V gives CDR1 LGHDT, CDR2 YNNKEL (reference sequence). This CDR3 spans 9 amino acids.

The CDR3 nucleotides read TGTGCCAGCAGTGAATACCGGATGGCTAGCGGGGACTACGAGCAGTACTTC. Protein sequence: CASSEYRMASGDYEQYF. The chain joins TRBV2 to TRBJ2-7, with TRBD2 matching over 9 bases. Germline-derived CDR1 and CDR2 are SNHLY and FYNNEI. This CDR3 region has 17 residues. J gave up 3 bases and V 2 bases, and 11 bases lay outside the gene matches. The full variable domain, with the rest looked up from reference TRBV2 and TRBJ2-7, is EPEVTQTPSHQVTQMGQEVILRCVPISNHLYFYWYRQILGQKVEFLVSFYNNEISEKSEIFDDQFSVERPDGSNFTLKIRSTKLEDSAMYFCASSEYRMASGDYEQYFGPGTRLTVT.

This chain links TRBV10-3 with TRBJ1-1; 9 bases match TRBD1. Trimming removed 0 bases from V and 8 bases from J; junction bases left unmatched: 4. This CDR3 spans 14 amino acids. CDR1 and CDR2 (germline): ENHRY, SYGVKD. CDR3 DNA sequence: TGTGCCATCAGTGAGTCGCCCGGGACAGGGGAAGCTTTCTTT. Translated, it gives CAISESPGTGEAFF.

J is TRBJ1-2 and V is TRBV5-1, with D possibly TRBD1 on 6 matching bases. Between the trimmed V and J ends, which lost 3 bases and 4 bases, there was a span of 10 bases. This CDR3 has 13 residues. The V gene's germline CDR1 is SGHRS and CDR2 YFSETQ. The CDR3 protein is CASSWTETYGYTF. In DNA form, the CDR3 reads TGCGCCAGCAGCTGGACAGAGACCTATGGCTACACCTTC.

In this sample, this clone turned up a few times. The CDR3 DNA follows: TGTGCCAGCAGCTCTCGAGGGGGCCTTCAGCCCCAGCATTTT. This sequence encodes CASSSRGGLQPQHF. This sequence joins TRBV7-8 and TRBJ1-5; 7 bases line up with TRBD1. Germline V gene lookup returns CDR1 SGHVS and CDR2 FQNEAQ. The V segment lost 4 bases and the J segment 6 bases; nucleotides outside the gene matches: 6. The CDR3 is 14 residues long. Together with reference TRBV7-8 and TRBJ1-5, the CDR3 gives the full variable domain: GAGVSQSPRYKVAKRGQDVALRCDPISGHVSLFWYQQALGQGPEFLTYFQNEAQLDKSGLPSDRFFAERPEGSVSTLKIQRTQQEDSAVYLCASSSRGGLQPQHFGDGTRLSIL.

The chain recombines TRBV19 with TRBJ1-4; D is perhaps TRBD1 (6 bases). This CDR3 region has 14 residues. Between the trimmed V and J ends, which lost 5 bases and 6 bases, there was a span of 13 bases. The V gene's germline CDR1 is LNHDA and CDR2 SQIVND (reference sequence). The CDR3 DNA follows: TGTGCCAGTAGTCCGGACAGCGGTCATGAAAAACTGTTTTTT. It yields the protein CASSPDSGHEKLFF.

This clone was recorded a few times. V gene TRBV5-1 combines with J gene TRBJ1-3; D may be TRBD1 (5 bases). The V and J ends lost 2 bases and 0 bases respectively, with 12 bases between them. This CDR3 has 16 amino acids. In germline, CDR1 is SGHRS, CDR2 YFSETQ. This CDR3 reads CASSFSAGPSGNTIYF. The CDR3 coding sequence is TGCGCCAGCAGCTTCTCGGCGGGGCCCTCTGGAAACACCATATATTTT.

This clone occurred once. DNA of the CDR3: TGTGCCATCAACGTGGGCCGAAATGAAAAACTGTTTTTT. It translates to CAINVGRNEKLFF. The V call is TRBV10-3, the J call TRBJ1-4; D not resolved. The V end was cut by 7 bases, the J end by 5 bases, with 11 bases between. Germline values: CDR1 ENHRY, CDR2 SYGVKD. This CDR3 region has 13 residues.

This clone was counted only a few times. The V gene is TRBV24-1, the J gene TRBJ2-3; D perhaps matches TRBD1 (5 bases). Trimming removed 2 bases from V and 4 bases from J, with 12 bases in between. The CDR3 is 15 amino acids. Germline loops: CDR1 KGHDR, CDR2 SFDVKD. CDR3 residues: CATSDYDGHSDTQYF. In DNA form, the CDR3 reads TGTGCCACCAGTGATTACGACGGACACTCAGATACGCAGTATTTT.

The chain uses TRBV9 and TRBJ1-1, with D maybe TRBD1 (6 bases). Trimming took off 5 bases at V and 9 bases at J, with 17 bases between the two ends. The CDR3 is 13 amino acids. Germline V gives CDR1 SGDLS, CDR2 YYNGEE. DNA of the CDR3: TGTGCCAGCAGTCCCGATTTACAGGGACAAGCTTTCTTT. Its translation is CASSPDLQGQAFF.